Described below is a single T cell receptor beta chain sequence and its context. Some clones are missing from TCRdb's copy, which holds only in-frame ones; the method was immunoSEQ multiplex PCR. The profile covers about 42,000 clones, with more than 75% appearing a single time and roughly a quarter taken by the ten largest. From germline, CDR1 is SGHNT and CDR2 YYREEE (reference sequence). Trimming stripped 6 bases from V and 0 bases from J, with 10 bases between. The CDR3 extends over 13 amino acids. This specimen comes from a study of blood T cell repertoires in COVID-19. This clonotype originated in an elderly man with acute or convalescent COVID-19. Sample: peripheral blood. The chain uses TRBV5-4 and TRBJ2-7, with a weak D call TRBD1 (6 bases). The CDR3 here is CASTRRGSYEQYF. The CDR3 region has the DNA TGTGCCAGCACTCGCAGGGGCTCCTACGAGCAGTACTTC.